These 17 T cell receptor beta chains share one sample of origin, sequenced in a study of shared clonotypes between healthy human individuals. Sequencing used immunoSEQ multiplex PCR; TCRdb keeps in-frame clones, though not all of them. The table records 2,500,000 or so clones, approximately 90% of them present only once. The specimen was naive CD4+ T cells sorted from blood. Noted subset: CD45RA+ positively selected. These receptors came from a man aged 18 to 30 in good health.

The CDR3 spells CASSSSRGSGANVLTF. The DNA of the CDR3 is TGTGCCAGCAGCTCAAGTAGGGGCTCTGGGGCCAACGTCCTGACTTTC. This chain links TRBV9 with TRBJ2-6; TRBD1 is a possible D gene (5 bases). Trimming removed 4 bases from V and 0 bases from J, with 11 bases in between. This CDR3 is 16 amino acids long. Per the germline V gene, CDR1 is SGDLS and CDR2 is YYNGEE.

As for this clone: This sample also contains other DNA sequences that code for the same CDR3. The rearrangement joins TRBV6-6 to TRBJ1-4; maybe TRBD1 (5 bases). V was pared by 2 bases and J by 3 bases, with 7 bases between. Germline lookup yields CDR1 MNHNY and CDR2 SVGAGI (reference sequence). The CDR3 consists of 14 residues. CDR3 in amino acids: CASSYGGSNEKLFF. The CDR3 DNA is TGTGCCAGCAGTTACGGGGGTTCTAATGAAAAACTGTTTTTT.

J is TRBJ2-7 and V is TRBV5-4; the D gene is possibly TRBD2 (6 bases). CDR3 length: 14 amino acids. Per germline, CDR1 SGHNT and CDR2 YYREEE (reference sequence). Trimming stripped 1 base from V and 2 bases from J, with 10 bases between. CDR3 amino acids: CASSLQRAPYEQYF. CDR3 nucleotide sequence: TGTGCCAGCAGCTTGCAGCGGGCCCCCTACGAGCAGTACTTC. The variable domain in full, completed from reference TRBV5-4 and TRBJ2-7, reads ETGVTQSPTHLIKTRGQQVTLRCSSQSGHNTVSWYQQALGQGPQFIFQYYREEENGRGNFPPRFSGLQFPNYSSELNVNALELDDSALYLCASSLQRAPYEQYFGPGTRLTVT.

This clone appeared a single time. The CDR3 here is CASSSTSGSWDEQFF. CDR3 coding DNA: TGTGCCAGCAGTTCGACTAGCGGGAGCTGGGATGAGCAGTTCTTC. V and J are TRBV2 and TRBJ2-1; 12 bases map to TRBD2. Germline loops: CDR1 SNHLY, CDR2 FYNNEI. CDR3 length equals 15 residues. V trimming: 5 bases; J trimming: 8 bases; junction bases outside the gene matches: 7.

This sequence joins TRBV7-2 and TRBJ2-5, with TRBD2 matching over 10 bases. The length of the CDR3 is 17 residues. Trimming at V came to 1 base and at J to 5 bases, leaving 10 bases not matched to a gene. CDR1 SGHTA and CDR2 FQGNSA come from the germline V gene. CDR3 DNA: TGTGCCAGCAGCTTAGATCCAGCGGGAGGGCCCGGGGAGACCCAGTACTTC. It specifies CASSLDPAGGPGETQYF. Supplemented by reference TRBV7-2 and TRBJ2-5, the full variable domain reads GAGVSQSPSNKVTEKGKDVELRCDPISGHTALYWYRQSLGQGLEFLIYFQGNSAPDKSGLPSDRFSAERTGGSVSTLTIQRTQQEDSAVYLCASSLDPAGGPGETQYFGPGTRLLVL.

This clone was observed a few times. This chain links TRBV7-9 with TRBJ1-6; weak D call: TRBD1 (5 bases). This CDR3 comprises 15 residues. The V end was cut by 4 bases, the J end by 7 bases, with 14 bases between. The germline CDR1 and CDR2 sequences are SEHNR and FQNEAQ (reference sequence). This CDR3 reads CASSYGTELNSPLHF. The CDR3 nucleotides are TGTGCCAGCAGCTACGGGACCGAACTAAATTCACCCCTCCACTTT.

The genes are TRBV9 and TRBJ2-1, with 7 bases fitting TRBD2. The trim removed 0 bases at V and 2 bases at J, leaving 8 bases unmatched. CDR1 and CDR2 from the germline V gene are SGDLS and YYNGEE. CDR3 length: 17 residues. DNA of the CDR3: TGTGCCAGCAGCGTAGGCGGGAGTAGGGGCACCTACAATGAGCAGTTCTTC. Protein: CASSVGGSRGTYNEQFF.

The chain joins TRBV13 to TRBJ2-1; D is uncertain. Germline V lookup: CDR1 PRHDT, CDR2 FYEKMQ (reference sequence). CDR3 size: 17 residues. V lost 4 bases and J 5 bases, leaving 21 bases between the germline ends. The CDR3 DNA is TGTGCCAGCAGCTCAACCTCCTATCCGAAGGTAGACAATGAGCAGTTCTTC. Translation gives CASSSTSYPKVDNEQFF. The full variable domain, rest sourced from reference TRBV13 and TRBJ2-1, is AAGVIQSPRHLIKEKRETATLKCYPIPRHDTVYWYQQGPGQDPQFLISFYEKMQSDKGSIPDRFSAQQFSDYHSELNMSSLELGDSALYFCASSSTSYPKVDNEQFFGPGTRLTVL.

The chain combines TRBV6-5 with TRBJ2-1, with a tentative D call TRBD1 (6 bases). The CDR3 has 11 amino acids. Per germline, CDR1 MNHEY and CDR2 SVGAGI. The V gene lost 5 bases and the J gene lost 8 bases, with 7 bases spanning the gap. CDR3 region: CASSQGYEQFF. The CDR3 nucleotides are TGTGCCAGCAGTCAGGGGTATGAGCAGTTCTTC.

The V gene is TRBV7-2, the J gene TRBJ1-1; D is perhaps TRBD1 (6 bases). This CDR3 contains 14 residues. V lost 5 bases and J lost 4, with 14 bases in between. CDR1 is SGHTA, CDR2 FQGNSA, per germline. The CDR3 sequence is CASSPLSGATEAFF. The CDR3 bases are TGTGCCAGCAGCCCTCTCTCGGGGGCCACTGAAGCTTTCTTT.

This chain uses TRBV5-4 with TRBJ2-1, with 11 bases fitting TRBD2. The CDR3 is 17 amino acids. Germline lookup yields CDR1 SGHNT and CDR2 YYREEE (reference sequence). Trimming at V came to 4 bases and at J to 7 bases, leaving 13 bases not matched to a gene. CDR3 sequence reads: CASSQLQLAGARNEQFF. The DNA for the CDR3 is TGTGCCAGCAGCCAACTCCAACTAGCGGGAGCACGGAATGAGCAGTTCTTC.

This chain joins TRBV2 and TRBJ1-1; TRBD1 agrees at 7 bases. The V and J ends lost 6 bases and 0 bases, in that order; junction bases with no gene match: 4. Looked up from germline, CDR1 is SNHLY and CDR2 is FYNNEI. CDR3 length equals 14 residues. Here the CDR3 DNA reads TGTGCCAGCAGGGACAGGCGCATGAACACTGAAGCTTTCTTT. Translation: CASRDRRMNTEAFF.

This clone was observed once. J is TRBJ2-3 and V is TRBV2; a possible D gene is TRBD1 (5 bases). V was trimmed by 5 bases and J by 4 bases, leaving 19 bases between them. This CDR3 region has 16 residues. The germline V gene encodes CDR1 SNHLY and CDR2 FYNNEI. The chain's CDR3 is CASSYGQGPLADTQYF. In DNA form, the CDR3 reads TGTGCCAGCAGTTATGGGCAGGGCCCCTTGGCAGATACGCAGTATTTT.

CDR3 DNA: TGTGCCAGCAGCTTTCGCTATAGCGGGAGGGGGGAAAACATTCAGTACTTC. The encoded protein is CASSFRYSGRGENIQYF. The V gene is TRBV7-8, the J gene TRBJ2-4; 11 positions agree with TRBD2. The CDR3 is 17 residues long. Germline V gene sequence: CDR1 SGHVS, CDR2 FQNEAQ. The V and J ends lost 3 bases and 5 bases, in that order; junction bases with no gene match: 9.

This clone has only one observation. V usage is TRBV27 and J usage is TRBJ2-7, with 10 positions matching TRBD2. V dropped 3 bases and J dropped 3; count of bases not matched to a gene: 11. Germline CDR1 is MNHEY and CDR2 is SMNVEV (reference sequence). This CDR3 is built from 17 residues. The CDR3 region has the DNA TGTGCCAGCAGTTTTGCCCCTCCCACTAGCGGGAACTACGAGCAGTACTTC. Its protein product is CASSFAPPTSGNYEQYF.

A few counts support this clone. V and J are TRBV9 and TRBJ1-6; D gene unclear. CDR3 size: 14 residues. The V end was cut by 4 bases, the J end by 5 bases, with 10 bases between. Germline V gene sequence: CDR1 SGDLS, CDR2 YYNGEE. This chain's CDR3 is CASSPRPDNSPLHF. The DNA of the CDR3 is TGTGCCAGCAGCCCCCGTCCCGATAATTCACCCCTCCACTTT.

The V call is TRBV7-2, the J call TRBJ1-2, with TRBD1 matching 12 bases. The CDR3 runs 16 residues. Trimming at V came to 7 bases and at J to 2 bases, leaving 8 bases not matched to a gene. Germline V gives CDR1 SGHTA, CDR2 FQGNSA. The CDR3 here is CASNRDRGLRNYGYTF. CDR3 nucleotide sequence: TGTGCCAGCAACCGGGACAGGGGGCTTAGAAACTATGGCTACACCTTC.